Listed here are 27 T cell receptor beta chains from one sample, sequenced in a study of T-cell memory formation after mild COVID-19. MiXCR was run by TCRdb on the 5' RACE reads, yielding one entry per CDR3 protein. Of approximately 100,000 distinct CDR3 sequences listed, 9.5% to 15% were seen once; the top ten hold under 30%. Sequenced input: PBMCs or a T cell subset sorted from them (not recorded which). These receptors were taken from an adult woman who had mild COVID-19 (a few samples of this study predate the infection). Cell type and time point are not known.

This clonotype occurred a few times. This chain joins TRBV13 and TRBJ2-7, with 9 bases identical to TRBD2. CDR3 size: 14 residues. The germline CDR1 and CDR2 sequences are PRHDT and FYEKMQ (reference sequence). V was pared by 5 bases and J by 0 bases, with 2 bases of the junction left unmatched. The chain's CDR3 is CASSVSGSSYEQYF. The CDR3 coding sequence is TGTGCCAGCAGCGTTAGCGGGAGCTCCTACGAGCAGTACTTC.

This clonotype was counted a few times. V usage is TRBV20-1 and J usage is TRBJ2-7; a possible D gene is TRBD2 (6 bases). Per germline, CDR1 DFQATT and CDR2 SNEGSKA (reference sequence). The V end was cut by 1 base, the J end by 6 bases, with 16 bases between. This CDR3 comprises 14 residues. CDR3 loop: CSARGGEDYGEQYF. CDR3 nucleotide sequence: TGCAGTGCTAGAGGAGGAGAGGACTACGGCGAGCAGTACTTC.

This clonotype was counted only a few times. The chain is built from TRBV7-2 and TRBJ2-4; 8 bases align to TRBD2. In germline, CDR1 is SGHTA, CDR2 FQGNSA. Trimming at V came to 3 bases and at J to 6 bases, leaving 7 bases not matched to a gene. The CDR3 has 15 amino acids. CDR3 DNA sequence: TGTGCCAGCAGCTTTGACGCGCGGGAGGTAAACATTCAGTACTTC. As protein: CASSFDAREVNIQYF.

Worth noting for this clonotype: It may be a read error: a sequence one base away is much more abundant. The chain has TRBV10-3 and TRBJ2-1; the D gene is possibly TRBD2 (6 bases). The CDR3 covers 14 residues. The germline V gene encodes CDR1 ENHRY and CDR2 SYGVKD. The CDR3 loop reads CAISGWGEYNEKFF. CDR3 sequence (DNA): TGTGCCATCAGTGGGTGGGGGGAGTACAATGAGAAGTTCTTC.

CDR3 region: CASSVDGLAGYTDTQYF. Here the CDR3 DNA reads TGTGCCAGCAGCGTAGATGGACTAGCGGGTTACACAGATACGCAGTATTTT. J is TRBJ2-3 and V is TRBV9, with 11 bases identical to TRBD2. Trimming took 0 bases from V and 2 from J; bases not matched to a gene: 5. Germline CDR1 is SGDLS and CDR2 is YYNGEE. This CDR3 comprises 17 residues.

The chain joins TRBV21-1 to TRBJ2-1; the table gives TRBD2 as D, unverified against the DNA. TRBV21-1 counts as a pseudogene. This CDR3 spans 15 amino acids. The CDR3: CASSKWTSGGTEQFF. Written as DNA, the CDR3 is TGTGCCAGCAGCAAATGGACTAGCGGGGGAACGGAGCAGTTCTTC.

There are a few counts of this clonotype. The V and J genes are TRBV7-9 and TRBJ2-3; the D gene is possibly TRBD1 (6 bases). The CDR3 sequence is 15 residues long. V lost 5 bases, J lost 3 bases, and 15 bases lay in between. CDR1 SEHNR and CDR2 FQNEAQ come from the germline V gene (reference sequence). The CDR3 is CASSPWDTQTDTQYF. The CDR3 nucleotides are TGTGCCAGCAGCCCCTGGGACACCCAGACAGATACGCAGTATTTT.

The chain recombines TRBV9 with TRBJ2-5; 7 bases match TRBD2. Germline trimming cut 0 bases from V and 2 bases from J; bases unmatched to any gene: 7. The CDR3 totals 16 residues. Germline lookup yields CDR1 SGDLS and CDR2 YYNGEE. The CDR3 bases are TGTGCCAGCAGCGTAGCTACGGGGGGACTGCAAGAGACCCAGTACTTC. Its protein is CASSVATGGLQETQYF.

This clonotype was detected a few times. The CDR3, as DNA: TGTGCCAGCAGCTCGTTTTTTGGGGCCGGGGAGCTGTTTTTT. Translation: CASSSFFGAGELFF. This sequence joins TRBV5-6 and TRBJ2-2; no firm D call. The CDR3 is 14 amino acids. Germline CDR1 SGHDT, CDR2 YYEEEE. Trimming stripped 3 bases from V and 6 bases from J, with 12 bases between.

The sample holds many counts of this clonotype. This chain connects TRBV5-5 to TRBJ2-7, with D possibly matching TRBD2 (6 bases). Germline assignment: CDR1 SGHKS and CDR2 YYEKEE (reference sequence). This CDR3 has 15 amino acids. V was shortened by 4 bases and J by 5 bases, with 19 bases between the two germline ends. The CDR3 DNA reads TGTGCCAGCAGCCTTGGAGAGGACGGGAGTGACGAGCAGTACTTC. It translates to CASSLGEDGSDEQYF.

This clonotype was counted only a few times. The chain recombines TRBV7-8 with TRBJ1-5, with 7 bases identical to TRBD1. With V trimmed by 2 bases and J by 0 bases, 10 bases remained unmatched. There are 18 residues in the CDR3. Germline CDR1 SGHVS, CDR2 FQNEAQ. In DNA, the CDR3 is TGTGCCAGCAGCTTATCCCCGGGACAGTCAAATAGCAATCAGCCCCAGCATTTT. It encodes CASSLSPGQSNSNQPQHF. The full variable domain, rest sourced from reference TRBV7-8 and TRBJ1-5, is GAGVSQSPRYKVAKRGQDVALRCDPISGHVSLFWYQQALGQGPEFLTYFQNEAQLDKSGLPSDRFFAERPEGSVSTLKIQRTQQEDSAVYLCASSLSPGQSNSNQPQHFGDGTRLSIL.

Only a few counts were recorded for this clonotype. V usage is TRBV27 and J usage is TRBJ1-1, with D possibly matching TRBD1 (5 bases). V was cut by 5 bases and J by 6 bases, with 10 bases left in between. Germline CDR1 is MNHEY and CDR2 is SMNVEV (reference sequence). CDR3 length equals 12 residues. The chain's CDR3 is CASSAQGAEAFF. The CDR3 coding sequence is TGTGCCAGCAGTGCTCAGGGAGCTGAAGCTTTCTTT.

CDR3 residues: CASSIGTGIDSPLHF. In DNA form, the CDR3 reads TGTGCCAGCAGCATCGGGACAGGGATAGATTCACCCCTCCACTTT. V and J are TRBV7-3 and TRBJ1-6; 9 positions match TRBD1. CDR1 is SGHTA, CDR2 FQGTGA, per germline. The CDR3 loop spans 15 amino acids. The ends lost 5 bases at V and 8 bases at J; junction bases unmatched: 7.

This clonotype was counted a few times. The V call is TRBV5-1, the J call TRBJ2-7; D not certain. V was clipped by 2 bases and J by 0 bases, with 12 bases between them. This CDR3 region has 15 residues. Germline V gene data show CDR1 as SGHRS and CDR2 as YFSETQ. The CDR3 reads CASSLAGYSSYEQYF. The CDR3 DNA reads TGCGCCAGCAGCTTAGCAGGTTATAGCTCCTACGAGCAGTACTTC.

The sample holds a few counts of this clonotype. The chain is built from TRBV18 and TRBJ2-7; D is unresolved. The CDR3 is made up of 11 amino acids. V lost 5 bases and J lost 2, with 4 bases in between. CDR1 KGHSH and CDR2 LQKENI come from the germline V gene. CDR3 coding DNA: TGTGCCAGCTCATTCCCCTACGAGCAGTACTTC. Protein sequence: CASSFPYEQYF. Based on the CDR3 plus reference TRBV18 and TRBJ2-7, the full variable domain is NAGVMQNPRHLVRRRGQEARLRCSPMKGHSHVYWYRQLPEEGLKFMVYLQKENIIDESGMPKERFSAEFPKEGPSILRIQQVVRGDSAAYFCASSFPYEQYFGPGTRLTVT.

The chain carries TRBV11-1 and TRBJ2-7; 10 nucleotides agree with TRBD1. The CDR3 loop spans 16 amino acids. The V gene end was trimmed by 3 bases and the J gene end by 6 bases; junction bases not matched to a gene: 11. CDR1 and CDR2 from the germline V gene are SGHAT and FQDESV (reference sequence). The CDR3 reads CASSFTSGTGVSEQYF. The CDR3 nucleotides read TGTGCCAGCAGCTTCACCTCCGGGACAGGGGTCTCCGAGCAGTACTTC. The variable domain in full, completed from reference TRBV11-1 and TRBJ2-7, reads EAEVAQSPRYKITEKSQAVAFWCDPISGHATLYWYRQILGQGPELLVQFQDESVVDDSQLPKDRFSAERLKGVDSTLKIQPAELGDSAMYLCASSFTSGTGVSEQYFGPGTRLTVT.

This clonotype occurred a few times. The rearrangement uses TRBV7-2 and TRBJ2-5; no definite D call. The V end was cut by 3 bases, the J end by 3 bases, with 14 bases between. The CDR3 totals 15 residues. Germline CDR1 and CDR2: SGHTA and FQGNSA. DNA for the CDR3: TGTGCCAGCAGCTTTTTACACTGGGGTGAAGAGACCCAGTACTTC. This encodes CASSFLHWGEETQYF. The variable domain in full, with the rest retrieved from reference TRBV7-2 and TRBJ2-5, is GAGVSQSPSNKVTEKGKDVELRCDPISGHTALYWYRQSLGQGLEFLIYFQGNSAPDKSGLPSDRFSAERTGGSVSTLTIQRTQQEDSAVYLCASSFLHWGEETQYFGPGTRLLVL.

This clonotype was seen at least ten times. The CDR3 protein is CASSPGQGDTGELFF. CDR3 nucleotides: TGTGCCAGCAGTCCGGGACAGGGGGACACCGGGGAGCTGTTTTTT. The V and J genes are TRBV6-4 and TRBJ2-2; TRBD1 agrees at 11 bases. There are 15 residues in the CDR3. Germline V gives CDR1 MRHNA, CDR2 SNTAGT. V lost 5 bases, J lost 3 bases, and 2 bases stayed unmatched.

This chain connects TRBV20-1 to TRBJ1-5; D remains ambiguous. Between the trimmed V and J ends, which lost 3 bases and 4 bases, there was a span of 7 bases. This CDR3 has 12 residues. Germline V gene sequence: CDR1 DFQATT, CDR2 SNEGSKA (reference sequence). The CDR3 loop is CSARVENQPQHF. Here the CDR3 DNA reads TGCAGTGCTAGGGTAGAAAATCAGCCCCAGCATTTT.

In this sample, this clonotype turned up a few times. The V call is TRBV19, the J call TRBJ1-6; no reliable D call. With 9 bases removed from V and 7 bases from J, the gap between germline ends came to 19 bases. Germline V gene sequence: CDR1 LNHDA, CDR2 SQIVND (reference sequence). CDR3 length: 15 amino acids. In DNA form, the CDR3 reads TGTGCCAGCAGGCCGGACGGACGCGACAATTCACCCCTCCACTTT. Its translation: CASRPDGRDNSPLHF.

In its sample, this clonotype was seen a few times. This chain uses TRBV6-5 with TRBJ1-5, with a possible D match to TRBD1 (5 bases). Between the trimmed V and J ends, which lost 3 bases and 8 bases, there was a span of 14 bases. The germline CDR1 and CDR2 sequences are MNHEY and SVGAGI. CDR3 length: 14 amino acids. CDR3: CASSYSQGLEPQHF. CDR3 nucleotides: TGTGCCAGCAGTTATTCCCAGGGCCTAGAGCCCCAGCATTTT.

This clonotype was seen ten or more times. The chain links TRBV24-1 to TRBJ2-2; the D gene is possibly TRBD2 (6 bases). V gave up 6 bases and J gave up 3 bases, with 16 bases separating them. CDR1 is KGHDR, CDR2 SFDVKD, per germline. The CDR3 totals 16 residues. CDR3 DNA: TGTGCCACCAGTTTAATTTCGGGGGTCGACACCGGGGAGCTGTTTTTT. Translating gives CATSLISGVDTGELFF.

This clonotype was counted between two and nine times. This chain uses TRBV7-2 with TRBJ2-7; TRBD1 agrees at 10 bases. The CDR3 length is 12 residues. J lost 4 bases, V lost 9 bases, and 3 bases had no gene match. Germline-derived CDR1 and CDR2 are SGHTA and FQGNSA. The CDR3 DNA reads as TGTGCCAGGGGACAGGGGCCTTACGAGCAGTACTTC. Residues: CARGQGPYEQYF.

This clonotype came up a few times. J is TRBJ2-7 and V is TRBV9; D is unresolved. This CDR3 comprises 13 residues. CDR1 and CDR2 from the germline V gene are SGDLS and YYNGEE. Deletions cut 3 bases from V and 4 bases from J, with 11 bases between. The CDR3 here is CASSDSREYEQYF. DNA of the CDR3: TGTGCCAGCAGCGATAGTAGGGAATACGAGCAGTACTTC.

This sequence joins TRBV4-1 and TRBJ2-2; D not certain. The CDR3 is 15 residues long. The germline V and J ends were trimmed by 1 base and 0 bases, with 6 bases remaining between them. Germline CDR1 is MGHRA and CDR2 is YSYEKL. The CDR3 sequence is CASSQGTANTGELFF. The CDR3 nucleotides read TGCGCCAGCAGCCAAGGAACAGCGAACACCGGGGAGCTGTTTTTT.

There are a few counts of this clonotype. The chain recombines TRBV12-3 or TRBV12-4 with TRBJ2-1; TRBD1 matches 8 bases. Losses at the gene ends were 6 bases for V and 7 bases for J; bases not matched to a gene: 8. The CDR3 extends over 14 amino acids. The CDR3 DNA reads TGTGCCAGCAGCCCGGACAGGGAGGAGAATGAGCAGTTCTTC. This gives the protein CASSPDREENEQFF.

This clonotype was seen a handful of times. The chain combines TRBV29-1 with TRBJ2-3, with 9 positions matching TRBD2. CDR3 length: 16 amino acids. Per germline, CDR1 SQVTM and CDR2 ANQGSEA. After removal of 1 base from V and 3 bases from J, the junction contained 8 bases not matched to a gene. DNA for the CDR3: TGCAGCGTTGAAGGAGGTAGCGGGAGAGGTACAGATACGCAGTATTTT. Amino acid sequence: CSVEGGSGRGTDTQYF.